This passage covers 15 T cell receptor beta chains from one sample sequenced in a study of shared clonotypes between healthy human individuals. Clones were sequenced by immunoSEQ multiplex PCR, and TCRdb holds only the in-frame ones, with some missing. The sample yields some 2,100,000 clones, about 93% seen once. Naive CD8 cells comprised CD45RO-negative, CCR7-positively selected cells, excluding terminally differentiated effector memory CD45RA+ cells. Sequencing input: naive CD8+ T cells from PBMCs. All receptors come from a young man in good health. Some clones in this sample may be carry-over from other donors' samples.

V usage is TRBV9 and J usage is TRBJ1-2; D unclear. This CDR3 region has 15 residues. Between the trimmed V and J ends, which lost 0 bases and 4 bases, there was a span of 13 bases. Per germline, CDR1 SGDLS and CDR2 YYNGEE. The CDR3 sequence is CASSVEVTPSYGYTF. In DNA form, the CDR3 reads TGTGCCAGCAGCGTAGAGGTCACCCCATCCTATGGCTACACCTTC.

The CDR3 reads CASSSRDSTFQPQHF. CDR3 bases: TGTGCCAGCAGCTCACGGGACAGTACCTTTCAGCCCCAGCATTTT. V usage is TRBV5-6 and J usage is TRBJ1-5, with 7 bases lining up with TRBD1. The CDR3 consists of 15 residues. V trimming: 3 bases; J trimming: 6 bases; junction bases outside the gene matches: 9. CDR1 SGHDT and CDR2 YYEEEE come from the germline V gene.

The gene calls are TRBV6-5 and TRBJ2-7; 7 bases are a match to TRBD2. Germline V CDR1 and CDR2: MNHEY, SVGAGI. CDR3 size: 13 residues. Trimming took 6 bases from V and 5 from J; bases not matched to a gene: 7. This CDR3 reads CASSWTRLHEQYF. The CDR3 bases are TGTGCCAGCAGCTGGACTAGATTACACGAGCAGTACTTC.

V is TRBV4-1 and J is TRBJ1-1; weak D call: TRBD1 (5 bases). The CDR3 is 16 amino acids. Per the germline V gene, CDR1 is MGHRA and CDR2 is YSYEKL. Trimming removed 0 bases at V and 0 bases at J, with 11 bases between. The CDR3 reads CASSQDQGALNTEAFF. The DNA for the CDR3 is TGCGCCAGCAGCCAAGATCAGGGAGCCTTGAACACTGAAGCTTTCTTT.

This rearrangement joins TRBV28 to TRBJ2-7; no definite D call. This CDR3 has 13 residues. Germline CDR1 and CDR2: MDHEN and SYDVKM. V lost 2 bases and J 3 bases, leaving 8 bases between the germline ends. CDR3 nucleotides: TGTGCCAGCAGTTTAGACCAAGGCTACGAGCAGTACTTC. Amino acid sequence: CASSLDQGYEQYF.

This chain uses TRBV28 with TRBJ1-5; no reliable D call. CDR3 length equals 15 residues. V was pared by 5 bases and J by 0 bases, with 11 bases between. The germline V gene has CDR1 MDHEN and CDR2 SYDVKM. Here the CDR3 reads CASSLPVDSNQPQHF. In DNA, the CDR3 is TGTGCCAGCAGTCTACCGGTAGATAGCAATCAGCCCCAGCATTTT.

V usage is TRBV9 and J usage is TRBJ2-2; TRBD2 agrees at 11 bases. With V trimmed by 3 bases and J by 4 bases, 17 bases remained unmatched. This CDR3 has 20 residues. The germline V gene encodes CDR1 SGDLS and CDR2 YYNGEE. CDR3 sequence (DNA): TGTGCCAGCAGCGAACCCTCCGGGACTAGCGGAGGGGCGGGCACCGGGGAGCTGTTTTTT. Its translation is CASSEPSGTSGGAGTGELFF.

V is TRBV5-4 and J is TRBJ1-2; 10 nucleotides match TRBD1. V gave up 1 base and J gave up 2 bases; unmatched junction bases: 2. The V gene's germline CDR1 is SGHNT and CDR2 YYREEE (reference sequence). This CDR3 has 15 amino acids. The CDR3 spells CASSLRTGGNYGYTF. The CDR3 DNA reads TGTGCCAGCAGCTTGCGGACAGGGGGAAACTATGGCTACACCTTC.

The chain links TRBV9 to TRBJ2-7; TRBD1 might be the D (6 bases). The CDR3 loop spans 14 amino acids. Germline loops: CDR1 SGDLS, CDR2 YYNGEE. Deletions cut 4 bases from V and 1 base from J, with 12 bases between. CDR3 nucleotides: TGTGCCAGCAGCCCAGGGGATGGGTCCTACGAGCAGTACTTC. It codes for CASSPGDGSYEQYF.

The chain employs TRBV6-4 and TRBJ2-3; D unclear. In germline, CDR1 is MRHNA, CDR2 SNTAGT. V lost 6 bases to trimming and J lost 14 bases, with 6 bases between them. CDR3 size: 8 residues. The CDR3 spells CASSHWYF. Here the CDR3 DNA reads TGTGCCAGCAGCCACTGGTATTTT.

The genes are TRBV7-2 and TRBJ2-7, with 10 bases lining up with TRBD2. This CDR3 has 17 amino acids. V shed 2 bases and J 3 bases; nucleotides not matched to a gene: 10. CDR1 is SGHTA and CDR2 is FQGNSA in the germline V gene. Here the CDR3 DNA reads TGTGCCAGCAGCTTAAGTCGGGCTAGCGGGAGTGGCTACGAGCAGTACTTC. Translated: CASSLSRASGSGYEQYF.

The V call is TRBV7-2, the J call TRBJ2-3; a weak D match, TRBD2 (5 bases). CDR3 size: 14 residues. Per germline, CDR1 SGHTA and CDR2 FQGNSA. Deletions cut 4 bases from V and 5 bases from J, with 13 bases between. CDR3 coding DNA: TGTGCCAGCAGCTGGGAGACCGTGGGAGATACGCAGTATTTT. Its protein product is CASSWETVGDTQYF.

This chain uses TRBV4-1 with TRBJ2-5, with D unclear. V was pared by 1 base and J by 5 bases, with 14 bases between. CDR1 and CDR2 from the germline V gene are MGHRA and YSYEKL. The CDR3 has 15 amino acids. CDR3 DNA: TGCGCCAGCAGCCAAGCAGGCCTGATGTTGGAGACCCAGTACTTC. Protein product: CASSQAGLMLETQYF.

The rearrangement uses TRBV14 and TRBJ2-7; D is unclear. The CDR3 loop spans 13 amino acids. Trimming took 4 bases from V and 3 from J, leaving 10 bases between them. Germline values: CDR1 SGHDN, CDR2 FVKESK. The CDR3 DNA reads TGTGCCAGCAGCCCATTTCCGCACTACGAGCAGTACTTC. Its translation is CASSPFPHYEQYF.

The rearrangement links TRBV28 to TRBJ1-1; unclear D gene. The V and J ends lost 8 bases and 3 bases respectively, with 13 bases between them. Germline CDR1 and CDR2: MDHEN and SYDVKM. The CDR3 length is 13 residues. The DNA of the CDR3 is TGTGCCAGCGGGTTACAGCGAGACACTGAAGCTTTCTTT. Translated, it gives CASGLQRDTEAFF. Drawing the rest from reference TRBV28 and TRBJ1-1, the complete variable domain is DVKVTQSSRYLVKRTGEKVFLECVQDMDHENMFWYRQDPGLGLRLIYFSYDVKMKEKGDIPEGYSVSREKKERFSLILESASTNQTSMYLCASGLQRDTEAFFGQGTRLTVV.